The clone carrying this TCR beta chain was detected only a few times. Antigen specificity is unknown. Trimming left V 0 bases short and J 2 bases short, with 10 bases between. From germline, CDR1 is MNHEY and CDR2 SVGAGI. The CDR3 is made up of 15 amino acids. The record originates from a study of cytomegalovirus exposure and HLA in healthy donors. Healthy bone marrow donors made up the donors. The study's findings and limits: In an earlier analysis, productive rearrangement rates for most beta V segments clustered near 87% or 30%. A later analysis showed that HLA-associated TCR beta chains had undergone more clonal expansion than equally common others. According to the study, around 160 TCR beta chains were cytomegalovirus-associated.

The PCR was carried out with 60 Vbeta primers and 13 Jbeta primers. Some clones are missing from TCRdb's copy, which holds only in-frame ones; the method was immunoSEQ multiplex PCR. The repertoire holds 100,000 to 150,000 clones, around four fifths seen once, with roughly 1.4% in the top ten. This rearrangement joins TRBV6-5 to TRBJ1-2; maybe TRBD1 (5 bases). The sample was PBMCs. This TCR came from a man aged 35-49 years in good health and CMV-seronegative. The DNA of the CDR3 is TGTGCCAGCAGTTACTCTGGCTCAGGGAACTATGGCTACACCTTC. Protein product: CASSYSGSGNYGYTF.